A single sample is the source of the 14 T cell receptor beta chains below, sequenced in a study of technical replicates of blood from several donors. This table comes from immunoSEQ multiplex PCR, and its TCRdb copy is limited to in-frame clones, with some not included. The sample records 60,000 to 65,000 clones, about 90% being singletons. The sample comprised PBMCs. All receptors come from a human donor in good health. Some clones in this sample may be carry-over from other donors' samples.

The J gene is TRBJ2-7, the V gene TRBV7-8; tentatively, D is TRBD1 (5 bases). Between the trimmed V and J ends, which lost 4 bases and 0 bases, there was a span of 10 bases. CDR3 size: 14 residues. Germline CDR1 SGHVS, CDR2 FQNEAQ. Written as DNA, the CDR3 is TGTGCCAGCAGCTCTCAGGGTTTCTCCTACGAGCAGTACTTC. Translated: CASSSQGFSYEQYF. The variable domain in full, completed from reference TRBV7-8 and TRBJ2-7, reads GAGVSQSPRYKVAKRGQDVALRCDPISGHVSLFWYQQALGQGPEFLTYFQNEAQLDKSGLPSDRFFAERPEGSVSTLKIQRTQQEDSAVYLCASSSQGFSYEQYFGPGTRLTVT.

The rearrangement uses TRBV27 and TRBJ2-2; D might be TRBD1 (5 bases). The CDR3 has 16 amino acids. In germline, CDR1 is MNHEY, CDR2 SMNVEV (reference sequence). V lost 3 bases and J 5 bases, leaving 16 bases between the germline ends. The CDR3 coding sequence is TGTGCCAGCAGTTTGAAGGGCAGGGTTGGGACCGGGGAGCTGTTTTTT. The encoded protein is CASSLKGRVGTGELFF.

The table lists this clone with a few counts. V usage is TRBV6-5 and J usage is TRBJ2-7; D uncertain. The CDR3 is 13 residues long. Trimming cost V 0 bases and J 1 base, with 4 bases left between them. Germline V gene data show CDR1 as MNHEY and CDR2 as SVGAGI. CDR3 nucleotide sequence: TGTGCCAGCAGTTACTCGCAGTCCTACGAGCAGTACTTC. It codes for CASSYSQSYEQYF.

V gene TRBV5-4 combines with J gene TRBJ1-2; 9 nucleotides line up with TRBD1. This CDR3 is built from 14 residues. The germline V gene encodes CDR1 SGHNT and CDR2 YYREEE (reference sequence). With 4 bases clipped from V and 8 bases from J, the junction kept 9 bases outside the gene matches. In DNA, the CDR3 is TGTGCCAGCAGCCCCGCCGGGACAGGGAAGGGCTACACCTTC. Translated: CASSPAGTGKGYTF.

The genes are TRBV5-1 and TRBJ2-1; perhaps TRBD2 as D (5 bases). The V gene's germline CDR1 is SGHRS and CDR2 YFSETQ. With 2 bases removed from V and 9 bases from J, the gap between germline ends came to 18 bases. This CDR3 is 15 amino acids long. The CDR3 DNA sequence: TGCGCCAGCAGCTTCCCCGAGGGTTCAAGGCGTGAGCAGTTCTTC. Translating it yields CASSFPEGSRREQFF.

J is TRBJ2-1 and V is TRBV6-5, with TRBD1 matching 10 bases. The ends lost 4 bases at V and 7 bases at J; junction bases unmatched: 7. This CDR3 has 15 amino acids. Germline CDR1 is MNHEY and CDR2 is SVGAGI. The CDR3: CASSFDRGRLNEQFF. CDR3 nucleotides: TGTGCCAGCAGTTTCGACAGGGGGCGGTTAAATGAGCAGTTCTTC.

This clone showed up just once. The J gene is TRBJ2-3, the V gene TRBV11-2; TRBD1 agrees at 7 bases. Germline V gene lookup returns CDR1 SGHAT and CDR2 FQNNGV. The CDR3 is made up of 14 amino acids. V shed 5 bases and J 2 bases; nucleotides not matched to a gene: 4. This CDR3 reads CASSPGQITDTQYF. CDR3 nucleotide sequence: TGTGCCAGCAGCCCGGGACAGATCACAGATACGCAGTATTTT.

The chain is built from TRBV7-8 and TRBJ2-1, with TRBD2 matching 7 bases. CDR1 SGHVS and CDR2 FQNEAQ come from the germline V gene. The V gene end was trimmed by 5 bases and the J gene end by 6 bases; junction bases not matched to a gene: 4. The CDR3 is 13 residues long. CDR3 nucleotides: TGTGCCAGCAGCACAGAGCGGGGCAATGAGCAGTTCTTC. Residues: CASSTERGNEQFF.

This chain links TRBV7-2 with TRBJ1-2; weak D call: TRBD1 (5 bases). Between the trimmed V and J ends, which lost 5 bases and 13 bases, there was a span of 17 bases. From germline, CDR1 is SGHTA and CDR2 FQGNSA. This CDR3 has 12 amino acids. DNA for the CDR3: TGTGCCAGCAGCGTCTCAAGGTGGGGCGCCACCTTC. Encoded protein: CASSVSRWGATF. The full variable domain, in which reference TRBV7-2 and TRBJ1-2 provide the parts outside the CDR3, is GAGVSQSPSNKVTEKGKDVELRCDPISGHTALYWYRQSLGQGLEFLIYFQGNSAPDKSGLPSDRFSAERTGGSVSTLTIQRTQQEDSAVYLCASSVSRWGATFGSGTRLTVV.

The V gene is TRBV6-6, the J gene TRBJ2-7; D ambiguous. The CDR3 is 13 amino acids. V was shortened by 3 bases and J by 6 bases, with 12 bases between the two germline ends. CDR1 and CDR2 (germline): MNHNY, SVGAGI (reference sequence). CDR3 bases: TGTGCCAGCAGTTATGCGCCGGAGTTCGAGCAGTACTTC. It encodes CASSYAPEFEQYF.

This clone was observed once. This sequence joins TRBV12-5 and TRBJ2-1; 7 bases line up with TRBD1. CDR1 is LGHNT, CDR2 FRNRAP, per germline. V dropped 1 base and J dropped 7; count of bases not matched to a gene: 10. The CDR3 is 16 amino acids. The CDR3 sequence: CASGLGQGMGTNEQFF. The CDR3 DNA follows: TGTGCTAGTGGTTTGGGACAGGGTATGGGTACAAATGAGCAGTTCTTC.

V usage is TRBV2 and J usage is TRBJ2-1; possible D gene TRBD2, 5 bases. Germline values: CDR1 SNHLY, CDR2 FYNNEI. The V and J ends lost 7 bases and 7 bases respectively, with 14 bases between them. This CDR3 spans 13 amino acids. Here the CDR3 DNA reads TGTGCCAGCAATGGCGGAGGAGGAAATGAGCAGTTCTTC. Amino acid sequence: CASNGGGGNEQFF.

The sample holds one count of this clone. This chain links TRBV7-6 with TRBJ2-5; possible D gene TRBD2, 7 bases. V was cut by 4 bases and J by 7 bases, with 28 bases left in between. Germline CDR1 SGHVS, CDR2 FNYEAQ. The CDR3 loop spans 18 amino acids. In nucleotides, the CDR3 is TGTGCCAGCAGCTCTTTAGTCCTCGGACAACAGGGAGGGGTGACCCAGTACTTC. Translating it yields CASSSLVLGQQGGVTQYF.

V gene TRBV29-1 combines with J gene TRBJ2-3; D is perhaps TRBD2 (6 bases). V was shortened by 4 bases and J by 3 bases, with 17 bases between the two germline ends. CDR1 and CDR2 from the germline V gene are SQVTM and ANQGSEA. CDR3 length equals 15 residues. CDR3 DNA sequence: TGCAGCGTTGCGGTGCGGGGTCCCGGGACAGATACGCAGTATTTT. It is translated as CSVAVRGPGTDTQYF.